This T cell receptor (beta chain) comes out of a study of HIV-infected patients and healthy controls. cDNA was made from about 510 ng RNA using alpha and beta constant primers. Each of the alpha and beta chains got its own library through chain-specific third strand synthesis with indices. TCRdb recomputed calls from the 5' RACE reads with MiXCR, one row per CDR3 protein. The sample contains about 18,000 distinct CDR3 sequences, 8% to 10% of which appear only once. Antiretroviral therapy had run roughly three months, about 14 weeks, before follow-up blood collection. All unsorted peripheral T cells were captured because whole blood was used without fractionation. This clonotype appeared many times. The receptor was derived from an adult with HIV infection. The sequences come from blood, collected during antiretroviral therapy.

The CDR3 coding sequence is TGTGCCAGCAGCCGGGGCGGACTAGCATCGTCCGAGCAGTACTTC. Protein product: CASSRGGLASSEQYF. The J gene is TRBJ2-7, the V gene TRBV4-2; 8 nucleotides agree with TRBD2. CDR1 and CDR2 from the germline V gene are LGHNA and YNFKEQ. The CDR3 extends over 15 amino acids. J gave up 6 bases and V 4 bases, and 11 bases lay outside the gene matches.